The T cell receptor beta chain under discussion was sequenced for a study of blood T cell repertoires in COVID-19 (dated by TCRdb to the early 2020s). In the study overall: The collaborator samples originated in the United States, Italy and Spain and spanned the acute and convalescent phases of COVID-19. The prospective study material was composed of cDNA or gDNA derived from T cells, B-cell-depleted T cells, or PBMCs. The dataset comprised deeply sampled blood TCRbeta repertoires from subjects exposed to, actively infected with, or recovered from COVID-19. The repertoires were released in a freely available public database intended as a resource for research on the immune response to SARS-CoV-2. The samples were drawn from the first 160 participants of the ongoing ImmuneRACE study and from more than 1,000 subjects provided by 6 global collaborators. The sample metadata nearly always contained a de-identified subject ID, COVID-19 status, age in years and sex. Where HLA class I and class II types were available, the types were taken from metadata supplied by the sample provider, not from assay-based typing. Paper-wide results and their limitations: Clinical and demographic metadata were provided uncurated, with the amount varying by source and participant.

Participants in the prospective study were aged about 18 to 95 years, lived in more than 20 United States geographic areas, and enrolled through a virtual design. Cohort assignment in the prospective study relied on participant-reported clinical history from a screening survey and a study questionnaire. A participant counted as exposed if, within 2 weeks of entering the study, that participant had been in contact with someone who had a PCR-confirmed or clinician-diagnosed COVID-19 case. Mobile phlebotomists in the prospective study collected whole blood, serum and a nasopharyngeal or oropharyngeal swab from every participant. Additional blood draws and questionnaires over an approximately 2-month period could optionally be provided by prospective study participants. Blood samples from the prospective study were shipped frozen or at room temperature prior to DNA extraction. Turning to this clone: No cognate antigen has been identified for it. Base qualities are missing; no much larger clone stands one base away.

TCRbeta CDR3 regions were amplified from genomic DNA using the immunoSEQ Assay, a bias-controlled multiplex PCR. The study's processing was this. Nucleated cell counts per sample were estimated from amplification of reference gene primers within the assay. To quantify the absolute abundance of each unique TCRbeta CDR3 rearrangement, sequence reads were collapsed and filtered. For each sample, productive Simpson clonality was calculated by taking the square root of Simpson's diversity index across productive rearrangements. The immuneACCESS repertoire file appears here via TCRdb, limited to in-frame rearrangements. These files lack a portion of the clones; in checked studies, under half of the deficit traces to unresolved V genes, and the cause of the others is not known. V and J calls and clone size are those listed in that table; D and trimming were worked out from the DNA. This sample is represented by around 190,000 clones; around 83% of them were singletons. Under 4% of the sample belongs to the ten largest clones.

The V end gives up 7 bases and the J end 6 bases, leaving 13 bases in the junction not matched to a gene. From a lookup of the germline V gene, CDR1 and CDR2 are SQVTM and ANQGSEA. The CDR3 spans 14 residues, from the cysteine through the phenylalanine. CDR3 DNA only is kept here, 42 bases in frame from base 1. The rearranged segments are TRBV29-1 and TRBJ2-7; TRBD1 agrees with 9 junctional bases. This sequence was found in a woman aged 25 to 39 who had been exposed to COVID-19. The sequencing input was PBMCs or T cells enriched from blood (not recorded which). The nucleotide sequence is given as TGCAGCGCCACAACCGGGACAGGGTGGGGCGAGCAGTACTTC. It encodes CSATTGTGWGEQYF.